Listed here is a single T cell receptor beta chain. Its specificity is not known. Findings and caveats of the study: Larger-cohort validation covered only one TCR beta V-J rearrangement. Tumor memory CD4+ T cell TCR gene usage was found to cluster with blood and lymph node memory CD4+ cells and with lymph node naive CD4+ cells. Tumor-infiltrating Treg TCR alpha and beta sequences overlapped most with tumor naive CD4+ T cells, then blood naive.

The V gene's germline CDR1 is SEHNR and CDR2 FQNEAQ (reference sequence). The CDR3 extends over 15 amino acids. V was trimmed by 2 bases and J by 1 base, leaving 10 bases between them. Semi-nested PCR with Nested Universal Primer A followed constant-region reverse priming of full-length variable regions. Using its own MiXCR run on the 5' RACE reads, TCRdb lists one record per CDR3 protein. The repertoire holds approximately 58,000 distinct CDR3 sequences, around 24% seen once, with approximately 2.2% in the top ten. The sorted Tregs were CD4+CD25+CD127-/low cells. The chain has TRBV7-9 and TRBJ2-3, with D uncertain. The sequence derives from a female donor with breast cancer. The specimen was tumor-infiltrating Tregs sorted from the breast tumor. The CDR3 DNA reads TGTGCCAGCAGCTTATCGACTCCGGGCACAGATACGCAGTATTTT. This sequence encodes CASSLSTPGTDTQYF.